The entry below gives a single T cell receptor beta chain sequence along with its context. Its antigen remains unknown. The assay was immunoSEQ multiplex PCR, and TCRdb's table has in-frame clones only and misses some. The sample yields about 20,000 clones, less than 70% seen once. The sample comes from a study of CD4 T cells in relation to SARS-CoV-2 and coronaviruses. Study-wide background: The negative reference was HIV-1 Nef peptide pool or peptide-free culture.

The unexposed donors gave CD4+ T cells in about 2010-2018, prior to COVID-19. Isolation of CD4+ T cells took place after less than 13 days in culture. CDR3 length: 16 residues. V lost 4 bases and J lost 0; bases outside the gene matches: 0. Germline V lookup: CDR1 MNHEY, CDR2 SVGAGI. The sequencing sample was made of CD4+ T cells from PBMCs, cultured in vitro. This chain connects TRBV6-5 to TRBJ2-6; TRBD1 aligns across 10 bases. This sequence originates from a human donor in good health. The CDR3 is CASSWTGGSGANVLTF. The CDR3 bases are TGTGCCAGCAGTTGGACAGGGGGCTCTGGGGCCAACGTCCTGACTTTC.